What follows is one T cell receptor beta chain and its context. What it binds is not known. Trimming cost V 0 bases and J 0 bases, with 11 bases left between them. The CDR3 sequence is 16 residues long. From germline, CDR1 is MNHEY and CDR2 SVGAGI. These data are taken from a study of shared clonotypes between healthy human individuals. Study-level findings and limits: Blood alone was sampled, and tissue repertoires likely differ.

Produced via immunoSEQ multiplex PCR; TCRdb's table is partial and in-frame only. This table has over 850,000 clones, about four fifths appearing once. Naive CD45RA+ and memory CD45RA-negative subsets were split from CD4+ cells. The source is a man aged 18-30 years in good health. Some clones in this sample may be carry-over from other donors' samples. Sequencing used memory CD4+ T cells from PBMCs. Stated subset: CD45RA-negative fraction. The rearrangement joins TRBV6-5 to TRBJ1-1; tentative D call: TRBD1 (5 bases). CDR3 residues: CASSYSRDLMNTEAFF. The CDR3 nucleotides are TGTGCCAGCAGTTACTCGAGGGACTTGATGAACACTGAAGCTTTCTTT.